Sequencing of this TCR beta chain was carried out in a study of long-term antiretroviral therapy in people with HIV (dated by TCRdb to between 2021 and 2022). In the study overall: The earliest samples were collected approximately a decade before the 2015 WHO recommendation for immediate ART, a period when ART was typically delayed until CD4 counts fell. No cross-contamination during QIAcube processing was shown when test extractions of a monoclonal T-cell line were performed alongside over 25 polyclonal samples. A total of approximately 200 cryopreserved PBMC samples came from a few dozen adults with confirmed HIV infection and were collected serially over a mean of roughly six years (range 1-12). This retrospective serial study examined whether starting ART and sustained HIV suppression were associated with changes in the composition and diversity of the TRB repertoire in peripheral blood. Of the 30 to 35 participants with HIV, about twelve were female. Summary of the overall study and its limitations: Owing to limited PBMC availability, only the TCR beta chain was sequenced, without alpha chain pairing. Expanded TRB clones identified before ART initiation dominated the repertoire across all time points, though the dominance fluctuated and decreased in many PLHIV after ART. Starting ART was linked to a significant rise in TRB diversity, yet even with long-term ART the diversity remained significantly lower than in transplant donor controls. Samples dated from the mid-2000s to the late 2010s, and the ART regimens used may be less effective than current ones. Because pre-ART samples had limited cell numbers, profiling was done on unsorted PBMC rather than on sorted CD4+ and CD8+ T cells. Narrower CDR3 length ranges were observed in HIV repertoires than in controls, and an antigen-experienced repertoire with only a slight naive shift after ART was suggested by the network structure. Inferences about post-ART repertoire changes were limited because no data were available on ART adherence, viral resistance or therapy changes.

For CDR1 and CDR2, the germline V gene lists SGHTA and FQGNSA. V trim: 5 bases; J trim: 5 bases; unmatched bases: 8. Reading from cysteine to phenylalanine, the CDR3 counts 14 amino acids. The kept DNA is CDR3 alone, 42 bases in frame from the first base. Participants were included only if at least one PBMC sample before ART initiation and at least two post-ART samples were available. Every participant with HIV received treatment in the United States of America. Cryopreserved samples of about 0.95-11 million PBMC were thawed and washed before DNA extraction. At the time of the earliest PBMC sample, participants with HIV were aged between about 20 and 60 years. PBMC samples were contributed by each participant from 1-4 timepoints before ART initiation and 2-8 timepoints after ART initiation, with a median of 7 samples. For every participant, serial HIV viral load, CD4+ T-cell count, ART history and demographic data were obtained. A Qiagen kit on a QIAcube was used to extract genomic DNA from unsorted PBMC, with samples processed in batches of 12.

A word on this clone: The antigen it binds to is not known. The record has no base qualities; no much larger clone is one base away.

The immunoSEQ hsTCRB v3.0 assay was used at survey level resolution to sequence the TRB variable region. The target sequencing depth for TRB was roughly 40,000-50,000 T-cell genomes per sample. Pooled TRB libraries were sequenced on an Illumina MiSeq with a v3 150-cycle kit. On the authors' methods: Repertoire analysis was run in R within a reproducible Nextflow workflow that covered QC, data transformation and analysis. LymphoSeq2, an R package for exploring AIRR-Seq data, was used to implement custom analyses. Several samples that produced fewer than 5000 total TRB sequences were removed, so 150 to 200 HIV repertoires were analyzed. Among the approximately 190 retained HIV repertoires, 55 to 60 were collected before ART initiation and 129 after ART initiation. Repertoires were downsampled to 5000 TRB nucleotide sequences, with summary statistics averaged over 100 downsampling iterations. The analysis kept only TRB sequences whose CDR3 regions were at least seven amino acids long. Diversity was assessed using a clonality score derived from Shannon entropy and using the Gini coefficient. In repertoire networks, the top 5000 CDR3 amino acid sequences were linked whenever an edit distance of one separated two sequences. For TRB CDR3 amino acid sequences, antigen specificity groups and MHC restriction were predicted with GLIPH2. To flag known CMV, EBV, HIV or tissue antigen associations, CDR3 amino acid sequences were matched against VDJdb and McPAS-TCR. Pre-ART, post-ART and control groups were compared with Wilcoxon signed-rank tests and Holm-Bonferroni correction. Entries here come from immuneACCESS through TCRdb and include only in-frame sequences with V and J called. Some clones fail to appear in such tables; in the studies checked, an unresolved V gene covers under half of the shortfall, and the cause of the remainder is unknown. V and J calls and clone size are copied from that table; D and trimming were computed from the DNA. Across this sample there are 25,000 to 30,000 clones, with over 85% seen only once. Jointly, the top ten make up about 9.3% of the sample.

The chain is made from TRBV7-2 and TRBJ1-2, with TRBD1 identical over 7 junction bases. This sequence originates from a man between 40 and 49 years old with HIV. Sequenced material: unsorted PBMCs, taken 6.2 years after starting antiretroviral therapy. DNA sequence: TGTGCCAGCAGCGGAGAGGGGGCCCTTTATGGCTACACCTTC. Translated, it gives CASSGEGALYGYTF.